This is a list of T cell receptor beta chains from one sample in a study of TIL therapy for anti-PD-1-resistant metastatic lung cancer. Clones were sequenced by immunoSEQ multiplex PCR, and TCRdb holds only the in-frame ones, with some missing. The table records about 59,000 clones, 75% to 90% of them present only once. This specimen consisted of blood, obtained at baseline. The receptors stem from a person aged 25 to 80 with non-small cell lung cancer. Each CDR3 is given with its conserved first and last residue. D genes are given only for firm matches. Clone sizes are given selectively: once, few, many, or a class where the clone is expanded.

J,V,size,D,DNA,CDR3
TRBJ1-5,TRBV2,.,.,TGTGCCAGCAGAGCCAGCCTATCCCCGCTAACCCAGCATTTT,CASRASLSPLTQHF
TRBJ2-7,TRBV27,.,TRBD2,TGTGCCAGCAGTTCCCGACTAGCGGGAGAATACGAGCAGTACTTC,CASSSRLAGEYEQYF
TRBJ2-2,TRBV9,few,TRBD1,TGTGCCAGCAGCGCCCCCAGACAGGGGCGGCCGGACACCGGGGAGCTGTTTTTT,CASSAPRQGRPDTGELFF
TRBJ1-4,TRBV19,.,.,TGTGCCAGTAGTTGGGAGGGGATTGCAACTAATGAAAAACTGTTTTTT,CASSWEGIATNEKLFF
TRBJ2-1,TRBV3-1/TRBV3-2,.,TRBD2,TGTGCCAGCAGCCAAGAGGCACTAGCGGGAGATGGGTTAGGTCGGTTCTTC,CASSQEALAGDGLGRFF
TRBJ2-7,TRBV7-2,.,.,TGTGCCAGCAGCTCTACCGGGACCGTGGGGTCTCGCGAGCAGTACTTC,CASSSTGTVGSREQYF
TRBJ2-2,TRBV18,.,TRBD2,TGTGCCAGCTCACTTATGCTAGCGGAGACCGGGGAGCTGTTTTTT,CASSLMLAETGELFF
TRBJ2-7,TRBV11-2,.,.,TGTGCCAGCAGCTTTGATCCACCTTCCTACGAGCAGTACTTC,CASSFDPPSYEQYF
TRBJ2-3,TRBV7-9,.,TRBD2,TGTGCCAGCAGCTGGAAGCGGGAGATGGCAGATACGCAGTATTTT,CASSWKREMADTQYF
TRBJ2-7,TRBV15,once,.,TGTGCCACCAGCAGAGCGGGGCGCTCCTCCGGCGAGCAGTACTTC,CATSRAGRSSGEQYF
TRBJ2-5,TRBV11-1,.,.,TGTGCCAGCAGCCGGGCAACAGCGATAGGGGAGACCCAGTACTTC,CASSRATAIGETQYF
TRBJ2-2,TRBV9,.,TRBD2,TGTGCCAGCAGCCCCCGGGAGGGGGGCACCGGGGAGCTGTTTTTT,CASSPREGGTGELFF
TRBJ2-3,TRBV28,.,TRBD2,TGTGCCAGCAGTGCTCCCGTCGCGGGAGAAGGCGATACGCAGTATTTT,CASSAPVAGEGDTQYF
TRBJ1-5,TRBV29-1,.,.,TGCAGCGTTGAAGTCCAGGGTAGCAATCAGCCCCAGCATTTT,CSVEVQGSNQPQHF
TRBJ1-1,TRBV28,.,.,TGTGCCAGCAGGCTAAATTACTTTCCTAGGACTTCGGCTTTCTTT,CASRLNYFPRTSAFF
TRBJ2-2,TRBV6-2/TRBV6-3,.,TRBD1,TGTGCCAGCAGCTCCGGACAGGGCCTAATTCTTATCGCCGGGGAGCTGTTTTTT,CASSSGQGLILIAGELFF
TRBJ2-7,TRBV28,.,.,TGTGCCAGCGGGGGGCCGGGCCCCCCGCTCGAGCAGTACTTC,CASGGPGPPLEQYF
TRBJ1-3,TRBV5-1,once,.,TGCGCCAGCAGCTTGGGTGTGTCGAGACAGAGCTCTGGAAACACCATATATTTT,CASSLGVSRQSSGNTIYF
TRBJ1-3,TRBV4-2,.,.,TGTGCCAGCAGCCAGTTTGTGGGCTCCTCTGGAAACACCATATATTTT,CASSQFVGSSGNTIYF
TRBJ1-1,TRBV6-2/TRBV6-3,few,.,TGTGCCAGCAGTTACTCCCCGGGACATGGGGCTGAAGCTTTCTTT,CASSYSPGHGAEAFF
TRBJ2-7,TRBV7-2,.,.,TGTGCCAGCAGCTTAGCAGGGGGTTGGAACTACGAGCAGTACTTC,CASSLAGGWNYEQYF
TRBJ1-3,TRBV15,.,.,TGTGCCACCAGCATGTTCTCTGGAAACACCATATATTTT,CATSMFSGNTIYF
TRBJ2-5,TRBV7-2,.,.,TGTGCCAGCAGCTTAGAGGCTAGAAATGCCCAGTACTTC,CASSLEARNAQYF
TRBJ1-5,TRBV3-1/TRBV3-2,medium-sized,.,TGTGCCAGCAGCCCATCTCCGGGGGTCCGCAATCAGCCCCAGCATTTT,CASSPSPGVRNQPQHF
TRBJ1-5,TRBV4-1,.,.,TGCGCCAGCAGCCTTGGGACAAACACCCAGCCCCAGCATTTT,CASSLGTNTQPQHF
TRBJ1-2,TRBV4-3,few,.,TGCGCCAGCAGCCAAGGGAAGGGTCCTTATGGCTACACCTTC,CASSQGKGPYGYTF
TRBJ2-2,TRBV5-4,.,TRBD2,TGTGCCAGCAGCTTGGGTTTGGTAGCGGGAGGGCCAAGCACCGGGGAGCTGTTTTTT,CASSLGLVAGGPSTGELFF
TRBJ2-1,TRBV28,.,.,TGTGCCAGCAGTTTAGACCAGAGTACCAACAATGAGCAGTTCTTC,CASSLDQSTNNEQFF
TRBJ1-6,TRBV30,.,.,TGTGCCTGGAGCGGACTGTCTTGGAATTCACCCCTCCACTTT,CAWSGLSWNSPLHF
TRBJ1-4,TRBV6-6,.,.,TGTGCCAGCGCTGGGGGAGGGGGAGGTGAAAAACTGTTTTTT,CASAGGGGGEKLFF
TRBJ1-1,TRBV5-4,.,.,TGTGCCAGCAGCTTGGGAGGAGTAGCTTTCTTT,CASSLGGVAFF
TRBJ1-1,TRBV7-3,.,TRBD1,TGTGCCAGCAGCTTAAGAGGGGGCAGGATGGGATTCATGAACACTGAAGCTTTCTTT,CASSLRGGRMGFMNTEAFF
TRBJ2-3,TRBV19,.,TRBD2,TGTGCCAGTAGTACTAGCGGGGCTAGCACAGATACGCAGTATTTT,CASSTSGASTDTQYF
TRBJ1-6,TRBV30,.,.,TGTGCCTGGAGTGGCCGGGACCCAATAAATTCACCCCTCCACTTT,CAWSGRDPINSPLHF
TRBJ2-1,TRBV3-1/TRBV3-2,.,.,TGTGCCAGCTATAAACCCGATGAGCAGTTCTTC,CASYKPDEQFF
TRBJ2-5,TRBV3-1/TRBV3-2,.,TRBD2,TGTGCCAGCAGCCAACCCTACCCGACTAGCGGGGGGGAAGAGACCCAGTACTTC,CASSQPYPTSGGEETQYF
TRBJ2-7,TRBV2,.,.,TGTGCCAGCAGTGCCGGGACACTTCGCGACGAGCAGTACTTC,CASSAGTLRDEQYF
TRBJ2-3,TRBV4-1,.,TRBD1,TGCGCCAGCAGCCAAGACCCAAGCAGGGGGCCTGATACGCAGTATTTT,CASSQDPSRGPDTQYF
TRBJ1-3,TRBV7-2,.,.,TGTGCCAGCAGCCCAGACAGTCAGGGTGGAAACACCATATATTTT,CASSPDSQGGNTIYF
TRBJ1-2,TRBV27,.,.,TGTGCCAGCAAAGGATCGTTGGGGGGCTACACCTTC,CASKGSLGGYTF
TRBJ1-5,TRBV2,.,TRBD1,TGTGCCAGCAGGAACAGGGGACATCAGCCCCAGCATTTT,CASRNRGHQPQHF
TRBJ2-3,TRBV4-2,few,.,TGTGCCAGCAGCCAAGACGGCGCGCCGAGCACAGATACGCAGTATTTT,CASSQDGAPSTDTQYF
TRBJ2-7,TRBV6-5,.,TRBD2,TGTGCCAGCAGTTATATGGGGACTAGCGGGCCCTACGAGCAGTACTTC,CASSYMGTSGPYEQYF
TRBJ2-7,TRBV10-3,.,.,TGTGCCATCGCTGGACGGAGCTCCTACGAGCAGTACTTC,CAIAGRSSYEQYF
TRBJ1-5,TRBV18,.,.,TGTGCCAGCTCACCGAACAGGGGCAATCAGCCCCAGCATTTT,CASSPNRGNQPQHF
TRBJ1-1,TRBV29-1,.,TRBD1,TGCAGCGCCGGGACAGCATTGAACACTGAAGCTTTCTTT,CSAGTALNTEAFF
TRBJ1-2,TRBV6-5,.,.,TGTGCCAGCAGTTACGGCCTCAACTATGGCTACACCTTC,CASSYGLNYGYTF
TRBJ2-1,TRBV28,.,TRBD2,TGTGCCAGCAGTTCAGTTAACCGAGGGCGGGGGGGCTTGAATGAGCAGTTCTTC,CASSSVNRGRGGLNEQFF
TRBJ1-2,TRBV4-2,.,.,TGTGCCAGCAGCCAAACAGGGCCCTATGGCTACACCTTC,CASSQTGPYGYTF
TRBJ1-5,TRBV5-4,.,.,TGTGCCAGCAGCTTTACAGGGATAGGTAGCAATCAGCCCCAGCATTTT,CASSFTGIGSNQPQHF
TRBJ1-2,TRBV7-9,few,.,TGTGCCAGCAGCTTAGAGGACCCCAGAGGCTATGGCTACACCTTC,CASSLEDPRGYGYTF
TRBJ2-3,TRBV27,.,.,TGTGCCAGCAGTACGCGCCCCCCGGGGATAAGCACAGATACGCAGTATTTT,CASSTRPPGISTDTQYF
TRBJ2-2,TRBV27,once,.,TGTGCCAGCAAGCCAACTTTTCTAAACACCGGGGAGCTGTTTTTT,CASKPTFLNTGELFF
TRBJ1-2,TRBV5-1,.,TRBD1,TGCGCCAGCAGCCACTCAGGGGGGGCCCTCGACTATGGCTACACCTTC,CASSHSGGALDYGYTF